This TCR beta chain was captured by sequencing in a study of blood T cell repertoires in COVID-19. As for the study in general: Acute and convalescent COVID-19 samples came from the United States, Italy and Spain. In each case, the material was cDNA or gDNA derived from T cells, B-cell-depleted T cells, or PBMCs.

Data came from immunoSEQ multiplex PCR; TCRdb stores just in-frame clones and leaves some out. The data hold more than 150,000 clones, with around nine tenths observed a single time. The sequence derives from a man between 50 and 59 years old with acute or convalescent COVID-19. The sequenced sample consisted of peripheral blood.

The CDR3 is CASSLGRGFNTEAFF. DNA of the CDR3: TGTGCCAGCAGCTTGGGTCGGGGGTTCAACACTGAAGCTTTCTTT. The chain links TRBV5-6 to TRBJ1-1; tentative D call: TRBD1 (5 bases). Germline lookup yields CDR1 SGHDT and CDR2 YYEEEE. The CDR3 spans 15 residues. The V end was cut by 0 bases, the J end by 2 bases, with 11 bases between.